The 29 T cell receptor beta chains listed next were all sequenced from one sample in a study of shared clonotypes between healthy human individuals (dated by TCRdb to the early 2020s). The library was generated by the immunoSEQ multiplex PCR assay. TCRdb retrieved this table from immuneACCESS and kept in-frame rearrangements only. Not all clones are present; in checked studies, unresolved V genes account for under half, and no reason is known for the remainder. The sample table records about a million clones; over 60% of these occur just once. Clones ranked in the top ten supply nearly 1.5% of the sample. Sequencing was carried out using memory CD4+ T cells sorted from blood. The cell subset or site label, as the study defines it: CD45RA-negative fraction. The receptor source for this set is a man younger than 30 in good health.

The chain recombines TRBV14 with TRBJ2-4, with D hard to call. The CDR3 covers 13 residues. Germline V gene sequence: CDR1 SGHDN, CDR2 FVKESK. Trimming pared 4 bases from V and 6 bases from J, leaving 10 bases between. As DNA, the CDR3 is TGTGCCAGCAGCCCAACCTTGGGAAACATTCAGTACTTC. It encodes CASSPTLGNIQYF.

The chain is built from TRBV5-1 and TRBJ1-2; D ambiguous. Germline assignment: CDR1 SGHRS and CDR2 YFSETQ. There are 13 residues in the CDR3. The V and J ends lost 3 bases and 4 bases respectively, with 10 bases between them. DNA of the CDR3: TGCGCCAGCAGCTCGGACGGACTCTATGGCTACACCTTC. Translated, it gives CASSSDGLYGYTF.

The rearrangement links TRBV11-2 to TRBJ2-7; D possibly uses TRBD1 or TRBD2 (5 bases each). There are 15 residues in the CDR3. The germline V and J ends were trimmed by 6 bases and 4 bases, with 19 bases remaining between them. Germline-derived CDR1 and CDR2 are SGHAT and FQNNGV. CDR3 sequence: CASRISNGAFYEQYF. The CDR3 coding sequence is TGTGCCAGCAGAATTAGCAACGGGGCTTTTTACGAGCAGTACTTC.

This clone occurred once. The gene calls are TRBV6-5 and TRBJ1-1; TRBD1 is a possible D gene (6 bases). The CDR3 contains 13 residues. Germline V gene data show CDR1 as MNHEY and CDR2 as SVGAGI. Between the trimmed V and J ends, which lost 9 bases and 2 bases, there was a span of 13 bases. The DNA of the CDR3 is TGTGCCAGTTGGACAGTTCTAAACACTGAAGCTTTCTTT. Its protein product is CASWTVLNTEAFF.

The chain carries TRBV19 and TRBJ2-7, with TRBD1 identical over 10 bases. Losses at the gene ends were 2 bases for V and 1 base for J; bases not matched to a gene: 2. The CDR3 has 15 residues. Per germline, CDR1 LNHDA and CDR2 SQIVND (reference sequence). The CDR3 loop reads CASSITGQGSYEQYF. CDR3 nucleotides: TGTGCCAGTAGTATAACGGGACAGGGGTCCTACGAGCAGTACTTC.

The chain has TRBV7-2 and TRBJ1-3, with D possibly matching TRBD1 (5 bases). Germline V gives CDR1 SGHTA, CDR2 FQGNSA. V was clipped by 7 bases and J by 0 bases, with 7 bases between them. The CDR3 extends over 13 amino acids. DNA of the CDR3: TGTGCCAGCAAGGGGAGCTCTGGAAACACCATATATTTT. Translation: CASKGSSGNTIYF.

This clone was seen a handful of times. Other nucleotide sequences from this sample produce the same CDR3. J is TRBJ1-5 and V is TRBV5-1, with D possibly matching TRBD1 (5 bases). CDR3 size: 15 residues. Trimming stripped 0 bases from V and 0 bases from J, with 7 bases between. CDR1 SGHRS and CDR2 YFSETQ come from the germline V gene. The CDR3 DNA reads TGCGCCAGCAGCTTGGCGGGACTTAGCAATCAGCCCCAGCATTTT. This translates into CASSLAGLSNQPQHF. The full variable domain, rest sourced from reference TRBV5-1 and TRBJ1-5, is KAGVTQTPRYLIKTRGQQVTLSCSPISGHRSVSWYQQTPGQGLQFLFEYFSETQRNKGNFPGRFSGRQFSNSRSEMNVSTLELGDSALYLCASSLAGLSNQPQHFGDGTRLSIL.

This chain links TRBV5-6 with TRBJ1-3; D perhaps matches TRBD1 (5 bases). Trimming took 0 bases from V and 6 from J, leaving 16 bases between them. The CDR3 is 16 amino acids. CDR1 and CDR2 from the germline V gene are SGHDT and YYEEEE. The CDR3 bases are TGTGCCAGCAGCTTGGTATTTTCGCAGGGCCAAAACACCATATATTTT. Its protein product is CASSLVFSQGQNTIYF.

On this clone itself: The same CDR3 also results from other DNA sequences found in this sample. The V gene is TRBV7-2, the J gene TRBJ2-5; TRBD2 might be the D (6 bases). The CDR3 runs to 13 residues. Per the germline V gene, CDR1 is SGHTA and CDR2 is FQGNSA. Trimming cost V 5 bases and J 3 bases, with 10 bases left between them. This CDR3 is CASSPEREETQYF. As DNA, the CDR3 is TGTGCCAGCAGCCCAGAGCGGGAAGAGACCCAGTACTTC.

The J gene is TRBJ2-4, the V gene TRBV5-1, with a possible D match to TRBD1 (5 bases). CDR1 and CDR2 (germline): SGHRS, YFSETQ. The CDR3 is 17 amino acids. Trimming removed 4 bases at V and 0 bases at J, with 17 bases between. CDR3 DNA: TGCGCCAGCAGCCCGTCCCACAGGTCTCAAGCCAAAAACATTCAGTACTTC. Its protein product is CASSPSHRSQAKNIQYF.

V usage is TRBV6-6 and J usage is TRBJ1-2, with D unresolved. V dropped 0 bases and J dropped 4 bases, with 15 bases sitting between them. The germline V gene has CDR1 MNHNY and CDR2 SVGAGI (reference sequence). The CDR3 runs 16 residues. CDR3 sequence reads: CASSYSIITPPYGYTF. The DNA of the CDR3 is TGTGCCAGCAGTTACTCGATTATAACCCCGCCCTATGGCTACACCTTC.

The J gene is TRBJ2-1, the V gene TRBV29-1; 10 nucleotides agree with TRBD1. CDR1 and CDR2 (germline): SQVTM, ANQGSEA. V dropped 6 bases and J dropped 5; count of bases not matched to a gene: 7. The CDR3 totals 14 residues. This CDR3 reads CSVQGQGVDNEQFF. CDR3 DNA sequence: TGCAGCGTCCAAGGACAGGGGGTCGACAATGAGCAGTTCTTC.

This rearrangement joins TRBV30 to TRBJ2-7, with D perhaps matching TRBD1 (6 bases). CDR3 length: 13 residues. The V gene lost 5 bases and the J gene lost 6 bases, with 17 bases spanning the gap. Germline assignment: CDR1 GTSNPN and CDR2 SVGIG (reference sequence). This CDR3 is CAWGKTGIGEQYF. The DNA for the CDR3 is TGTGCCTGGGGGAAAACAGGGATAGGCGAGCAGTACTTC.

This clone has just a few counts. The V and J genes are TRBV19 and TRBJ1-5; possibly TRBD1 for D (6 bases). The V end lost 10 bases, the J end lost 1 base, and 17 bases lay between the germline ends. The CDR3 is 15 residues long. Germline CDR1 and CDR2: LNHDA and SQIVND (reference sequence). The CDR3 DNA is TGTGCCACCCAAGGACTGGGGGCGAGCAATCAGCCCCAGCATTTT. Amino acids: CATQGLGASNQPQHF.

The J gene is TRBJ1-3, the V gene TRBV18; 7 nucleotides match TRBD1. J was trimmed by 8 bases and V by 4 bases; bases with no gene match: 5. Germline loops: CDR1 KGHSH, CDR2 LQKENI. The length of the CDR3 is 13 residues. The CDR3 DNA reads as TGTGCCAGCTCACGGGCAGGGGGAGACACCATATATTTT. Translation: CASSRAGGDTIYF.

CDR3 residues: CASSPKAGSDEQFF. The DNA of the CDR3 is TGCGCCAGCAGCCCTAAAGCGGGTTCAGATGAGCAGTTCTTC. The gene calls are TRBV4-3 and TRBJ2-1, with D possibly TRBD2 on 6 matching bases. V was pared by 4 bases and J by 8 bases, with 15 bases between. The germline V gene encodes CDR1 LGHNA and CDR2 YSLEER. The length of the CDR3 is 14 residues.

In its sample, this clone was seen a few times. This chain connects TRBV29-1 to TRBJ1-1; D is unclear. The CDR3 runs 13 residues. Trimming cost V 6 bases and J 4 bases, with 15 bases left between them. Germline CDR1 reads SQVTM; CDR2 reads ANQGSEA. The CDR3 sequence: CSVETSSGTEAFF. CDR3 bases: TGCAGCGTCGAGACATCTTCGGGCACTGAAGCTTTCTTT.

This chain uses TRBV13 with TRBJ1-1; D is possibly TRBD1 (5 bases). The V gene lost 5 bases and the J gene lost 11 bases, with 24 bases spanning the gap. Per the germline V gene, CDR1 is PRHDT and CDR2 is FYEKMQ (reference sequence). The CDR3 sequence is 15 residues long. The CDR3 loop is CASSDAGTVNMDAFF. In nucleotides, the CDR3 is TGTGCCAGCAGCGACGCCGGGACCGTCAACATGGATGCTTTCTTT.

CDR3 nucleotide sequence: TGTGCCAGCAGCATTCGGGACACAGAGGACTATGGCTACACCTTC. This codes for CASSIRDTEDYGYTF. The rearrangement uses TRBV7-8 and TRBJ1-2; D possibly corresponds to TRBD1 (6 bases). The CDR3 has 15 residues. Germline CDR1 is SGHVS and CDR2 is FQNEAQ. Trimming took 5 bases from V and 3 from J, leaving 16 bases between them.

With regard to this clone: This CDR3 is also generated by other DNA sequences in the sample. The chain uses TRBV6-1 and TRBJ2-6; D is undetermined. The CDR3 length is 15 residues. Between the trimmed V and J ends, which lost 4 bases and 0 bases, there was a span of 7 bases. From germline, CDR1 is MNHNS and CDR2 SASEGT. CDR3 sequence reads: CASSVSISGANVLTF. CDR3 sequence (DNA): TGTGCCAGCAGTGTCAGTATCTCTGGGGCCAACGTCCTGACTTTC.

This clone came up a few times. V and J are TRBV4-1 and TRBJ2-5; D not certain. The CDR3 totals 14 residues. V lost 1 base and J 4 bases, leaving 10 bases between the germline ends. Germline V gene sequence: CDR1 MGHRA, CDR2 YSYEKL. Here the CDR3 DNA reads TGCGCCAGCAGCCAAGGGGCCGTGGGAGAGACCCAGTACTTC. Its translation: CASSQGAVGETQYF.

About this clone: The sample has other DNA sequences that encode this CDR3 too. This chain joins TRBV10-3 and TRBJ1-5; TRBD1 might be the D (6 bases). The germline V and J ends were trimmed by 0 bases and 1 base, with 7 bases remaining between them. The CDR3 has 15 amino acids. In germline, CDR1 is ENHRY, CDR2 SYGVKD. This CDR3 is CAISESGQSNQPQHF. In DNA form, the CDR3 reads TGTGCCATCAGTGAGTCGGGACAAAGCAATCAGCCCCAGCATTTT.

The chain has TRBV7-2 and TRBJ1-6, with TRBD1 identical over 9 bases. With V trimmed by 5 bases and J by 6 bases, 5 bases remained unmatched. The CDR3 totals 15 residues. The germline gives CDR1 SGHTA, CDR2 FQGNSA. The CDR3 DNA reads as TGTGCCAGCAGCGGACCGGGACAGGGTAATTCACCCCTCCACTTT. This translates into CASSGPGQGNSPLHF.

V is TRBV2 and J is TRBJ2-7; D possibly corresponds to TRBD1 (6 bases). Germline CDR1 and CDR2: SNHLY and FYNNEI. V was clipped by 3 bases and J by 6 bases, with 21 bases between them. This CDR3 has 16 amino acids. The DNA for the CDR3 is TGTGCCAGCAGTGACTCTTTTAGGGGGTTTTTGTCCGAGCAGTACTTC. As protein: CASSDSFRGFLSEQYF.

V and J are TRBV6-6 and TRBJ2-3; D gene unclear. V lost 7 bases and J lost 6, with 11 bases in between. There are 12 residues in the CDR3. The V gene's germline CDR1 is MNHNY and CDR2 SVGAGI (reference sequence). Here the CDR3 reads CASTSFSDTQYF. The DNA for the CDR3 is TGTGCCAGCACCTCATTCTCGGATACGCAGTATTTT.

The gene calls are TRBV30 and TRBJ1-2, with D maybe TRBD1 (6 bases). Germline CDR1 reads GTSNPN; CDR2 reads SVGIG (reference sequence). The V gene lost 3 bases and the J gene lost 8 bases, with 10 bases spanning the gap. The CDR3 totals 11 residues. This CDR3 reads CAWSPGVGYTF. For the CDR3, the DNA is TGTGCCTGGAGCCCAGGGGTCGGCTACACCTTC.

The V call is TRBV6-6, the J call TRBJ1-1; D call uncertain. V lost 7 bases, J lost 6 bases, and 21 bases lay in between. This CDR3 spans 15 amino acids. The germline V gene encodes CDR1 MNHNY and CDR2 SVGAGI (reference sequence). The CDR3 DNA reads TGTGCCAGCACCAAGTCGGGGAACGGATGGGCTGAAGCTTTCTTT. This codes for CASTKSGNGWAEAFF.

This clone has just a few counts. Germline is not matched at one junction end, which may reflect a read error. This chain connects TRBV12-5 to TRBJ2-1; the D gene is possibly TRBD2 (5 bases). Per the germline V gene, CDR1 is LGHNT and CDR2 is FRNRAP. The CDR3 consists of 13 residues. CDR3 nucleotide sequence: TGTGCTAGTGGTCCGGACTCATACAAGGAGCAGTTCTTC. Translated, it gives CASGPDSYKEQFF.

The rearrangement joins TRBV6-5 to TRBJ1-6; 7 bases are shared with TRBD1. After removal of 6 bases from V and 9 bases from J, the junction contained 8 bases not matched to a gene. In germline, CDR1 is MNHEY, CDR2 SVGAGI. The CDR3 sequence is 14 residues long. CDR3 nucleotides: TGTGCCAGCAGAAGGGACAGTTACGGTTCACCCCTCCACTTT. This sequence encodes CASRRDSYGSPLHF.